Each of the 28 T cell receptor beta chains below was sequenced from the same sample in a study of shared clonotypes between healthy human individuals. Sequencing used immunoSEQ multiplex PCR; TCRdb keeps in-frame clones, though not all of them. Here the sample spans some 1 million clones, approximately 68% being singletons. What was sequenced was memory CD4+ T cells sorted from blood. Specified subset: CD45RA-negative fraction. These receptors originate from a young man in good health.

This clone was observed a few times. This chain joins TRBV9 and TRBJ1-2, with D perhaps matching TRBD1 (6 bases). V gave up 4 bases and J gave up 3 bases, with 13 bases separating them. CDR1 is SGDLS and CDR2 is YYNGEE in the germline V gene. This CDR3 spans 14 amino acids. In nucleotides, the CDR3 is TGTGCCAGCAGCCCCGGACAGCCTCACTATGGCTACACCTTC. Protein product: CASSPGQPHYGYTF.

This chain joins TRBV6-1 and TRBJ1-1; D remains unclear. V lost 7 bases to trimming and J lost 0 bases, with 9 bases between them. Germline CDR1 reads MNHNS; CDR2 reads SASEGT. This CDR3 comprises 13 residues. The CDR3 DNA is TGTGCCAGCACCCGCCGGGTGAACACTGAAGCTTTCTTT. Protein product: CASTRRVNTEAFF.

The rearrangement uses TRBV30 and TRBJ1-4, with no clear D. Trimming cost V 1 base and J 0 bases, with 12 bases left between them. This CDR3 has 16 amino acids. Germline CDR1 is GTSNPN and CDR2 is SVGIG (reference sequence). The CDR3 DNA follows: TGTGCCTGGAGTGGCGGAGACCGAACAACTAATGAAAAACTGTTTTTT. It specifies CAWSGGDRTTNEKLFF.

As for this clone: A much larger clone sits a single nucleotide away, making a read error possible. Distinct nucleotide sequences in the sample also encode this CDR3. The rearrangement links TRBV27 to TRBJ2-7; a weak D match, TRBD1 (5 bases). The V gene's germline CDR1 is MNHEY and CDR2 SMNVEV (reference sequence). Trimming took off 5 bases at V and 0 bases at J, with 11 bases between the two ends. The CDR3 has 14 amino acids. The CDR3 protein is CASSLTVLSYEQYF. CDR3 DNA: TGTGCCAGCAGTCTGACAGTACTCTCCTACGAGCAGTACTTC.

V usage is TRBV5-1 and J usage is TRBJ2-1; 7 positions match TRBD2. Germline V gene lookup returns CDR1 SGHRS and CDR2 YFSETQ. V dropped 0 bases and J dropped 10; count of bases not matched to a gene: 4. This CDR3 region has 13 residues. DNA for the CDR3: TGCGCCAGCAGCTTGGGGGACTACGGGGAGCAGTTCTTC. Amino acids: CASSLGDYGEQFF.

The rearrangement uses TRBV15 and TRBJ2-5; D is unresolved. Deletions cut 6 bases from V and 1 base from J, with 9 bases between. CDR1 LNHNV and CDR2 YYDKDF come from the germline V gene (reference sequence). This CDR3 spans 13 amino acids. CDR3 sequence (DNA): TGTGCCACCAGTCCTAGTCTCCAAGAGACCCAGTACTTC. Protein sequence: CATSPSLQETQYF. The whole variable domain, filled in from reference TRBV15 and TRBJ2-5, reads DAMVIQNPRYQVTQFGKPVTLSCSQTLNHNVMYWYQQKSSQAPKLLFHYYDKDFNNEADTPDNFQSRRPNTSFCFLDIRSPGLGDTAMYLCATSPSLQETQYFGPGTRLLVL.

The chain has TRBV7-2 and TRBJ2-7; D is tentatively TRBD1 or TRBD2 (5 bases each). Germline CDR1 SGHTA, CDR2 FQGNSA. The V end was cut by 1 base, the J end by 5 bases, with 12 bases between. CDR3 length equals 14 residues. The CDR3 is CASSLEGRGDEQYF. The CDR3, as DNA: TGTGCCAGCAGCTTAGAAGGTAGAGGGGACGAGCAGTACTTC.

J is TRBJ2-5 and V is TRBV7-6; D is possibly TRBD1 or TRBD2 (5 bases each). The CDR3 runs 13 residues. V was shortened by 5 bases and J by 4 bases, with 11 bases between the two germline ends. Germline CDR1 reads SGHVS; CDR2 reads FNYEAQ. The CDR3 DNA reads as TGTGCCAGCAGCCCCGGGACCCCAGAGACCCAGTACTTC. Its protein is CASSPGTPETQYF.

Worth noting for this clone: Other DNA sequences in the sample encode the same CDR3. The chain joins TRBV12-5 to TRBJ2-1, with 10 positions matching TRBD1. V lost 4 bases to trimming and J lost 1 base; unmatched junction nucleotides: 1. This CDR3 is 15 amino acids long. Germline CDR1 is LGHNT and CDR2 is FRNRAP. This CDR3 is CASGSGQGSYNEQFF. CDR3 in DNA: TGTGCTAGTGGTTCGGGACAGGGGTCCTACAATGAGCAGTTCTTC.

The chain uses TRBV27 and TRBJ1-2; D may be TRBD1 (6 bases). The germline gives CDR1 MNHEY, CDR2 SMNVEV (reference sequence). Trimming took 5 bases from V and 8 from J, leaving 15 bases between them. This CDR3 contains 13 residues. The CDR3 bases are TGTGCCAGCAGTCGGACAGTCCCAGGAGGCTACACCTTC. Translated: CASSRTVPGGYTF.

The chain is built from TRBV6-1 and TRBJ2-1, with D perhaps matching TRBD1 or TRBD2 (6 bases each). Trimming pared 0 bases from V and 9 bases from J, leaving 15 bases between. Per germline, CDR1 MNHNS and CDR2 SASEGT. This CDR3 spans 15 amino acids. This CDR3 reads CASSEALGGGGEQFF. The DNA of the CDR3 is TGTGCCAGCAGTGAAGCGCTTGGAGGGGGTGGTGAGCAGTTCTTC.

Ten or more counts support this clone. The chain employs TRBV27 and TRBJ1-2; the D is unclear. This CDR3 contains 14 residues. Germline CDR1 MNHEY, CDR2 SMNVEV (reference sequence). Between the trimmed V and J ends, which lost 6 bases and 7 bases, there was a span of 18 bases. The CDR3 nucleotides are TGTGCCAGCAGCCCCCCTCGGGCGGGCGGTGGCTACACCTTC. Protein product: CASSPPRAGGGYTF.

CDR3 DNA: TGTGCCAGCATCCCGTCGGGGGAAGAGACCCAGTACTTC. Amino acid sequence: CASIPSGEETQYF. The chain couples TRBV6-6 to TRBJ2-5, with a possible D match to TRBD2 (6 bases). The V gene's germline CDR1 is MNHNY and CDR2 SVGAGI (reference sequence). The CDR3 totals 13 residues. Trimming pared 7 bases from V and 3 bases from J, leaving 12 bases between.

This chain uses TRBV5-6 with TRBJ2-3, with 10 bases matching TRBD2. The CDR3 is 15 amino acids. The germline V gene has CDR1 SGHDT and CDR2 YYEEEE. Unmatched junction bases numbered 3, after V lost 1 base and J lost 4 bases. CDR3 sequence reads: CASSLRTSGPDTQYF. In DNA, the CDR3 is TGTGCCAGCAGCTTGCGGACTAGCGGCCCAGATACGCAGTATTTT.

The chain is built from TRBV9 and TRBJ2-4; D is uncertain. CDR3 length: 15 residues. Trimming removed 1 base from V and 1 base from J, with 9 bases in between. The germline CDR1 and CDR2 sequences are SGDLS and YYNGEE. CDR3 nucleotide sequence: TGTGCCAGCAGCGTAACAACTGGTGCCAAAAACATTCAGTACTTC. Translation: CASSVTTGAKNIQYF.

The chain combines TRBV28 with TRBJ1-1; TRBD1 agrees at 7 bases. CDR1 MDHEN and CDR2 SYDVKM come from the germline V gene. Trimming took 3 bases from V and 3 from J; bases not matched to a gene: 4. The CDR3 has 14 amino acids. The CDR3 coding sequence is TGTGCCAGCAGTTTGTTCAGGGGGGACACTGAAGCTTTCTTT. Translated: CASSLFRGDTEAFF.

Details on this clone: This same CDR3 is encoded by further DNA sequences in the sample. The chain is built from TRBV6-5 and TRBJ2-7, with TRBD1 matching over 12 bases. Germline CDR1 and CDR2: MNHEY and SVGAGI. Losses at the gene ends were 5 bases for V and 6 bases for J; bases not matched to a gene: 2. This CDR3 contains 13 residues. This chain's CDR3 is CASSRDRGREQYF. CDR3 coding DNA: TGTGCCAGCAGTAGGGACAGGGGGCGCGAGCAGTACTTC.

V gene TRBV10-1 combines with J gene TRBJ2-7; D is unclear. The CDR3 totals 14 residues. Germline values: CDR1 WNHNN, CDR2 SYGVQD (reference sequence). V was shortened by 6 bases and J by 0 bases, with 12 bases between the two germline ends. The CDR3 protein is CASSSGRNSYEQYF. The CDR3, as DNA: TGCGCCAGCAGCTCCGGACGGAACTCCTACGAGCAGTACTTC.

This CDR3 is CASSSQSPLHF. The DNA for the CDR3 is TGTGCCAGCAGCTCACAGTCACCCCTCCACTTT. The chain is built from TRBV11-2 and TRBJ1-6; D remains unclear. Trimming took 4 bases from V and 10 from J, leaving 5 bases between them. The CDR3 extends over 11 amino acids. Per the germline V gene, CDR1 is SGHAT and CDR2 is FQNNGV. The variable domain in full, completed from reference TRBV11-2 and TRBJ1-6, reads EAGVAQSPRYKIIEKRQSVAFWCNPISGHATLYWYQQILGQGPKLLIQFQNNGVVDDSQLPKDRFSAERLKGVDSTLKIQPAKLEDSAVYLCASSSQSPLHFGNGTRLTVT.

The V call is TRBV6-1, the J call TRBJ2-4; tentatively, D is TRBD2 (6 bases). From germline, CDR1 is MNHNS and CDR2 SASEGT. The CDR3 covers 14 residues. The V and J ends lost 10 bases and 3 bases respectively, with 16 bases between them. In DNA form, the CDR3 reads TGTGCCACCCATATCGGAGGGAGCAAAAACATTCAGTACTTC. This sequence encodes CATHIGGSKNIQYF.

The J gene is TRBJ1-6, the V gene TRBV27; D is unresolved. V shed 6 bases and J shed 7 bases, with 7 bases lying between them. There are 12 residues in the CDR3. Germline lookup yields CDR1 MNHEY and CDR2 SMNVEV (reference sequence). CDR3 loop: CASRTINSPLHF. DNA of the CDR3: TGTGCCAGCAGGACAATCAATTCACCCCTCCACTTT.

Remarks on this clone: Other DNA sequences within the sample encode an identical CDR3. This chain joins TRBV7-9 and TRBJ1-1, with 8 nucleotides matching TRBD1. The CDR3 has 15 residues. Germline V lookup: CDR1 SEHNR, CDR2 FQNEAQ (reference sequence). The V gene end was trimmed by 1 base and the J gene end by 2 bases; junction bases not matched to a gene: 3. The CDR3 coding sequence is TGTGCCAGCAGCTTAGTAGGACAGGGAAACACTGAAGCTTTCTTT. It is translated as CASSLVGQGNTEAFF.

This chain links TRBV7-2 with TRBJ1-1; D ambiguous. CDR3 size: 14 residues. Germline CDR1 is SGHTA and CDR2 is FQGNSA. Trimming took off 5 bases at V and 1 base at J, with 11 bases between the two ends. The chain's CDR3 is CASSQIDGNTEAFF. The DNA for the CDR3 is TGTGCCAGCAGCCAAATAGACGGGAACACTGAAGCTTTCTTT.

V usage is TRBV7-2 and J usage is TRBJ2-3; D gene unclear. Germline assignment: CDR1 SGHTA and CDR2 FQGNSA. The CDR3 is 11 residues long. Trimming took 5 bases from V and 8 from J, leaving 8 bases between them. CDR3 sequence (DNA): TGTGCCAGCAGCCCAGTCGGTACGCAGTATTTT. As protein: CASSPVGTQYF. Complete variable domain (other parts from reference TRBV7-2 and TRBJ2-3): GAGVSQSPSNKVTEKGKDVELRCDPISGHTALYWYRQSLGQGLEFLIYFQGNSAPDKSGLPSDRFSAERTGGSVSTLTIQRTQQEDSAVYLCASSPVGTQYFGPGTRLTVL.

The chain employs TRBV23-1 and TRBJ2-7; D possibly corresponds to TRBD1 (6 bases). TRBV23-1 is identified as an open reading frame with a role that is uncertain. This CDR3 comprises 11 residues. V lost 4 bases to trimming and J lost 13 bases, with 14 bases between them. Here the CDR3 DNA reads TGCGCCAGCAGTCGGGACAAGACCCTATACTTC. Translation: CASSRDKTLYF.

The genes are TRBV7-2 and TRBJ2-5; TRBD1 aligns across 7 bases. V shed 2 bases and J 2 bases; nucleotides not matched to a gene: 5. CDR3 length: 15 residues. Germline-derived CDR1 and CDR2 are SGHTA and FQGNSA. CDR3 amino acids: CASSLRSGGQETQYF. DNA of the CDR3: TGTGCCAGCAGCTTACGGTCAGGGGGTCAAGAGACCCAGTACTTC.

This sequence joins TRBV4-2 and TRBJ2-3; 11 bases align to TRBD2. CDR1 is LGHNA, CDR2 YNFKEQ, per germline. V shed 3 bases, J shed 2 bases, and the junction held 10 bases outside the gene matches. CDR3 length equals 18 residues. CDR3 in amino acids: CASSQGGLAGPATDTQYF. The CDR3 DNA sequence: TGTGCCAGCAGCCAGGGCGGACTAGCGGGTCCGGCCACAGATACGCAGTATTTT.

The chain recombines TRBV28 with TRBJ2-1; 8 nucleotides line up with TRBD2. CDR3 length: 14 residues. J lost 7 bases, V lost 8 bases, and 10 bases had no gene match. Per germline, CDR1 MDHEN and CDR2 SYDVKM. CDR3 residues: CASSRGGGRNEQFF. CDR3 nucleotide sequence: TGTGCCAGCTCCCGGGGGGGAGGGAGGAATGAGCAGTTCTTC.